The 30 T cell receptor beta chains below come from one sample, sequenced in a study of blood T cell repertoires in COVID-19. Measured with immunoSEQ multiplex PCR; TCRdb has only the in-frame clones, and not every one. The data contain about 90,000 clones, approximately 90% of them singletons. Sequenced: peripheral blood. The receptors come from a man in his 60s with acute or convalescent COVID-19.

A single count supports this clone. V gene TRBV7-2 combines with J gene TRBJ2-7; 10 nucleotides agree with TRBD2. The V gene end was trimmed by 7 bases and the J gene end by 5 bases; junction bases not matched to a gene: 14. From germline, CDR1 is SGHTA and CDR2 FQGNSA. The CDR3 extends over 16 amino acids. DNA of the CDR3: TGTGCCAGCACCCCCACTAGCGGGATAGGTTCGAACGAGCAGTACTTC. Protein sequence: CASTPTSGIGSNEQYF.

The CDR3 bases are TGCGCCAGCAGCTTGGCCCCCCAGCGGGGGGGTTTGGAGCAGTTCTTC. Encoded protein: CASSLAPQRGGLEQFF. The gene calls are TRBV5-1 and TRBJ2-1, with 10 bases fitting TRBD2. The CDR3 contains 16 residues. The V segment lost 0 bases and the J segment 10 bases; nucleotides outside the gene matches: 10. Germline loops: CDR1 SGHRS, CDR2 YFSETQ.

The chain joins TRBV5-1 to TRBJ2-2, with 7 bases fitting TRBD2. The germline V gene encodes CDR1 SGHRS and CDR2 YFSETQ. With V trimmed by 1 base and J by 7 bases, 4 bases remained unmatched. This CDR3 contains 14 residues. CDR3 in amino acids: CASSLRGEGGELFF. The CDR3 DNA reads TGCGCCAGCAGCTTGCGGGGGGAAGGCGGGGAGCTGTTTTTT.

J is TRBJ2-7 and V is TRBV7-8, with unresolved D. CDR1 and CDR2 from the germline V gene are SGHVS and FQNEAQ. CDR3 size: 15 residues. Trimming took off 3 bases at V and 1 base at J, with 13 bases between the two ends. CDR3 loop: CASSLVAEPSYEQYF. DNA of the CDR3: TGTGCCAGCAGCTTGGTGGCGGAACCATCCTACGAGCAGTACTTC.

This clone was recorded once. The chain employs TRBV7-3 and TRBJ2-1, with 8 bases lining up with TRBD1. The CDR3 contains 13 residues. With 2 bases clipped from V and 12 bases from J, the junction kept 6 bases outside the gene matches. Germline loops: CDR1 SGHTA, CDR2 FQGTGA. CDR3 sequence reads: CASSLQGARRQFF. As DNA, the CDR3 is TGTGCCAGCAGCTTACAGGGGGCGCGACGGCAGTTCTTC.

The chain couples TRBV27 to TRBJ2-7; a weak D match, TRBD2 (5 bases). Trimming shortened V by 5 bases and J by 0 bases, and 20 bases separated the two germline ends. Germline CDR1 and CDR2: MNHEY and SMNVEV (reference sequence). This CDR3 comprises 17 residues. The CDR3 bases are TGTGCCAGCAGTCCCTCGAAAGGGAGCGGCGACTCCTACGAGCAGTACTTC. This gives the protein CASSPSKGSGDSYEQYF.

The rearrangement links TRBV20-1 to TRBJ1-1; a weak D match, TRBD1 (5 bases). Trimming shortened V by 6 bases and J by 5 bases, and 7 bases separated the two germline ends. The CDR3 length is 10 residues. Germline V gene sequence: CDR1 DFQATT, CDR2 SNEGSKA (reference sequence). The CDR3 spells CSAPGTEAFF. CDR3 DNA sequence: TGCAGTGCCCCAGGGACTGAAGCTTTCTTT.

This clone has a single count. The genes are TRBV5-1 and TRBJ1-1; D is uncertain. V dropped 0 bases and J dropped 4 bases, with 7 bases sitting between them. Looked up from germline, CDR1 is SGHRS and CDR2 is YFSETQ. The CDR3 is 13 residues long. Written as DNA, the CDR3 is TGCGCCAGCAGCTTGGTCTCGGTCACTGAAGCTTTCTTT. Protein sequence: CASSLVSVTEAFF.

The chain carries TRBV27 and TRBJ2-5; no definite D call. CDR3 size: 14 residues. Germline values: CDR1 MNHEY, CDR2 SMNVEV (reference sequence). Trimming took off 2 bases at V and 7 bases at J, with 14 bases between the two ends. The CDR3 spells CASSLVAPEATQYF. CDR3 sequence (DNA): TGTGCCAGCAGTTTAGTGGCACCTGAGGCGACCCAGTACTTC.

This sequence joins TRBV7-9 and TRBJ2-7; D perhaps matches TRBD1 (5 bases). The CDR3 sequence is 14 residues long. In germline, CDR1 is SEHNR, CDR2 FQNEAQ (reference sequence). V was clipped by 2 bases and J by 2 bases, with 10 bases between them. The CDR3 sequence: CASSLRQNTYEQYF. CDR3 sequence (DNA): TGTGCCAGCAGCTTACGACAGAACACCTACGAGCAGTACTTC.

V usage is TRBV7-7 and J usage is TRBJ2-3, with TRBD1 matching 9 bases. Per the germline V gene, CDR1 is SSHAT and CDR2 is FNYEAQ (reference sequence). The CDR3 sequence is 15 residues long. Germline trimming cut 5 bases from V and 3 bases from J; bases unmatched to any gene: 6. The CDR3 is CASSPIGQGTDTQYF. The CDR3 region has the DNA TGTGCCAGCAGCCCGATCGGACAGGGGACAGATACGCAGTATTTT.

The chain couples TRBV7-8 to TRBJ1-2; possibly TRBD1 for D (5 bases). The ends were cut back, 7 bases at V and 2 bases at J, with 11 bases in the middle. CDR3 length: 13 amino acids. The germline V gene has CDR1 SGHVS and CDR2 FQNEAQ. CDR3 bases: TGTGCCAGCACCAGGGAGGCGAACTATGGCTACACCTTC. Amino acid sequence: CASTREANYGYTF.

The chain joins TRBV24-1 to TRBJ2-1, with 11 bases matching TRBD2. Germline CDR1 and CDR2: KGHDR and SFDVKD. The length of the CDR3 is 15 residues. V lost 6 bases and J lost 2; bases outside the gene matches: 2. The CDR3 is CATSPGLAAYNEQFF. CDR3 sequence (DNA): TGTGCCACCAGTCCGGGACTAGCGGCCTACAATGAGCAGTTCTTC.

The chain recombines TRBV3-1 (or the pseudogene TRBV3-2) with TRBJ2-7, with TRBD1 identical over 7 bases. CDR3 length equals 12 residues. V gave up 4 bases and J gave up 7 bases; unmatched junction bases: 4. In germline, CDR1 is LGHDT, CDR2 YNNKEL (reference sequence). The CDR3 protein is CASSPNRGEQYF. The CDR3 DNA follows: TGTGCCAGCAGCCCAAACAGGGGTGAGCAGTACTTC.

This clone was seen a single time. The chain is built from TRBV5-4 and TRBJ2-7, with TRBD2 matching over 8 bases. J lost 5 bases, V lost 4 bases, and 5 bases had no gene match. This CDR3 is 13 amino acids long. Germline V gene sequence: CDR1 SGHNT, CDR2 YYREEE (reference sequence). DNA for the CDR3: TGTGCCAGCAGCGGGGGACTAGTAAACGAGCAGTACTTC. Protein product: CASSGGLVNEQYF.

The chain couples TRBV24-1 to TRBJ1-2; D gene unclear. V lost 4 bases and J lost 7, with 9 bases in between. The CDR3 length is 12 residues. Germline V lookup: CDR1 KGHDR, CDR2 SFDVKD. The CDR3 protein is CATSDSHLGYTF. The CDR3 DNA is TGTGCCACCAGTGACTCACACCTTGGCTACACCTTC.

The chain combines TRBV6-5 with TRBJ2-3; no reliable D call. Germline loops: CDR1 MNHEY, CDR2 SVGAGI. The CDR3 extends over 13 amino acids. Trimming removed 3 bases from V and 3 bases from J, with 7 bases in between. CDR3: CASSYYPTDTQYF. The CDR3 bases are TGTGCCAGCAGTTATTATCCGACAGATACGCAGTATTTT.

The rearrangement uses TRBV19 and TRBJ2-5; D might be TRBD1 (5 bases). This CDR3 region has 13 residues. V shed 4 bases and J shed 3 bases, with 9 bases lying between them. Germline CDR1 is LNHDA and CDR2 is SQIVND (reference sequence). In DNA form, the CDR3 reads TGTGCCAGTAGTACCCGCAGGGAAGAGACCCAGTACTTC. It codes for CASSTRREETQYF.

In DNA form, the CDR3 reads TGTGCCAGCAGCACTAGAATGGTCGGTCCCTCCTACAATGAGCAGTTCTTC. Encoded protein: CASSTRMVGPSYNEQFF. This sequence joins TRBV3-1 (or the pseudogene TRBV3-2) and TRBJ2-1; TRBD2 might be the D (5 bases). The V end was cut by 5 bases, the J end by 0 bases, with 17 bases between. The CDR3 runs 17 residues. Per the germline V gene, CDR1 is LGHDT and CDR2 is YNNKEL (reference sequence).

V is TRBV23-1 and J is TRBJ1-5; TRBD1 might be the D (5 bases). TRBV23-1 is reported as an ORF; its role is uncertain. Trimming cost V 0 bases and J 3 bases, with 12 bases left between them. The CDR3 has 16 amino acids. CDR3 in DNA: TGCGCCAGCAGTCAATCATCAGGGCCTATCAATCAGCCCCAGCATTTT. Amino acids: CASSQSSGPINQPQHF.

This clone came up once. The chain uses TRBV2 and TRBJ2-1; D is perhaps TRBD2 (5 bases). V was cut by 6 bases and J by 0 bases, with 12 bases left in between. The germline gives CDR1 SNHLY, CDR2 FYNNEI. CDR3 length: 15 amino acids. CDR3 loop: CASRRSGGSYNEQFF. The CDR3 coding sequence is TGTGCCAGCAGAAGAAGCGGAGGCTCCTACAATGAGCAGTTCTTC.

V and J are TRBV6-2 or TRBV6-3 and TRBJ2-5, with 11 bases lining up with TRBD1. Germline CDR1 and CDR2: MNHEY and SVGEGT. This CDR3 is built from 17 residues. V shed 4 bases and J 2 bases; nucleotides not matched to a gene: 9. This chain's CDR3 is CASSSGQGASRQETQYF. CDR3 bases: TGTGCCAGCAGTTCCGGACAGGGGGCGTCTCGGCAAGAGACCCAGTACTTC.

The chain has TRBV19 and TRBJ1-4; 8 nucleotides align to TRBD1. V trimming: 6 bases; J trimming: 8 bases; junction bases outside the gene matches: 11. CDR3 length equals 15 residues. Germline V lookup: CDR1 LNHDA, CDR2 SQIVND (reference sequence). The chain's CDR3 is CASRTRTGKEEKLFF. The CDR3 DNA reads as TGTGCCAGTAGGACCCGGACAGGGAAGGAAGAAAAACTGTTTTTT.

The chain is built from TRBV3-1 (or the pseudogene TRBV3-2) and TRBJ1-6, with 11 bases that match TRBD1. CDR3 size: 15 residues. Losses at the gene ends were 8 bases for V and 9 bases for J; bases not matched to a gene: 9. CDR1 is LGHDT, CDR2 YNNKEL, per germline (reference sequence). The CDR3 region is CASALGQGVGSPLHF. The CDR3 nucleotides read TGTGCCAGCGCCCTGGGACAGGGGGTTGGTTCACCCCTCCACTTT.

This clone was observed a single time. This chain joins TRBV29-1 and TRBJ2-5, with 9 bases lining up with TRBD1. This CDR3 has 14 residues. V lost 4 bases, J lost 3 bases, and 6 bases stayed unmatched. Germline-derived CDR1 and CDR2 are SQVTM and ANQGSEA. The CDR3 loop reads CSVGQQGAKETQYF. In DNA, the CDR3 is TGCAGCGTTGGTCAACAGGGGGCAAAAGAGACCCAGTACTTC.

This chain links TRBV27 with TRBJ2-3; perhaps TRBD1 as D (5 bases). V lost 7 bases and J lost 2, with 16 bases in between. There are 15 residues in the CDR3. CDR1 is MNHEY, CDR2 SMNVEV, per germline (reference sequence). In DNA form, the CDR3 reads TGTGCCAGCACCCGGACACCCGACATCACAGATACGCAGTATTTT. It translates to CASTRTPDITDTQYF.

This chain uses TRBV5-1 with TRBJ2-7; D possibly corresponds to TRBD1 (6 bases). CDR3 length: 14 amino acids. Trimming pared 4 bases from V and 2 bases from J, leaving 13 bases between. Germline V lookup: CDR1 SGHRS, CDR2 YFSETQ. The CDR3 loop reads CASSPGQIPYEQYF. CDR3 DNA: TGCGCCAGCAGCCCCGGACAGATTCCCTACGAGCAGTACTTC. The full variable domain, with the rest looked up from reference TRBV5-1 and TRBJ2-7, is KAGVTQTPRYLIKTRGQQVTLSCSPISGHRSVSWYQQTPGQGLQFLFEYFSETQRNKGNFPGRFSGRQFSNSRSEMNVSTLELGDSALYLCASSPGQIPYEQYFGPGTRLTVT.

J is TRBJ2-7 and V is TRBV11-2, with D possibly matching TRBD1 (6 bases). The V gene lost 3 bases and the J gene lost 4 bases, with 10 bases spanning the gap. The CDR3 spans 13 residues. Looked up from germline, CDR1 is SGHAT and CDR2 is FQNNGV. The CDR3 sequence: CASSFLGAYEQYF. CDR3 DNA sequence: TGTGCCAGCAGCTTCCTGGGGGCATACGAGCAGTACTTC.

V and J are TRBV6-5 and TRBJ2-5; 7 positions match TRBD2. Germline lookup yields CDR1 MNHEY and CDR2 SVGAGI. The CDR3 loop spans 14 amino acids. Losses at the gene ends were 2 bases for V and 3 bases for J; bases not matched to a gene: 3. CDR3 in amino acids: CASSYGLGEETQYF. CDR3 in DNA: TGTGCCAGCAGTTACGGACTAGGAGAAGAGACCCAGTACTTC.

This chain uses TRBV5-5 with TRBJ1-1, with D hard to call. V lost 1 base and J lost 3, with 7 bases in between. The CDR3 covers 13 residues. Per germline, CDR1 SGHKS and CDR2 YYEKEE (reference sequence). CDR3 bases: TGTGCCAGCAGCTTGTACTTGGACACTGAAGCTTTCTTT. Amino acid sequence: CASSLYLDTEAFF.